This is a list of T cell receptor beta chains from one sample in a study of shared T cell receptors in the human thymus. Sequenced by immunoSEQ multiplex PCR; TCRdb stores in-frame clones only, minus some. The sample lists roughly 550,000 clones; 78% were seen once. These sequences were also reported in another study, on human thymus T cells.

The specimen sequenced was thymocytes. The receptor set was obtained from a boy under two years old with a congenital heart defect. CDR3s include the opening cysteine and the closing phenylalanine or tryptophan. Fields, in order: clone size, V gene, CDR3 length, J gene, D gene, CDR3 protein, CDR3 DNA. The D gene is left open where the match is weak. A clone size is listed for some rows: how often the clone was seen (once, few, many), or a class if it is expanded.

>.|TRBV5-1|14|TRBJ2-3|.
CASSYWGQDMGQYF
TGCGCCAGCAGCTATTGGGGGCAAGACATGGGGCAGTATTTT
>once|TRBV4-1|13|TRBJ2-2|.
CASSCEDTGELFF
TGCGCCAGCAGCTGCGAGGACACCGGGGAGCTGTTTTTT
>few|TRBV10-1|14|TRBJ2-1|TRBD2
CASSPGLAGPQQFF
TGCGCCAGCAGTCCGGGACTAGCGGGGCCGCAGCAGTTCTTC
>.|TRBV11-3|19|TRBJ2-6|TRBD1
CASSFDHRGAPGGANVLTF
TGTGCCAGCAGCTTTGACCACAGGGGGGCCCCTGGTGGGGCCAACGTCCTGACTTTC
>.|TRBV6-4|15|TRBJ2-1|TRBD1
CASSDGDRGYNEQFF
TGTGCCAGCAGTGATGGAGACAGGGGATACAATGAGCAGTTCTTC
>few|TRBV6-4|16|TRBJ2-4|TRBD1
CASSSGQGGFVNIQYF
TGTGCCAGCAGTTCTGGACAGGGGGGGTTCGTGAACATTCAGTACTTC
>.|TRBV12-5|14|TRBJ2-5|TRBD2
CASRTSGVGETQYF
TGTGCTAGTAGGACTAGCGGAGTCGGGGAGACCCAGTACTTC
>.|TRBV27|13|TRBJ2-5|TRBD2
CASSHSGKETQYF
TGTGCCAGCAGCCATAGCGGGAAAGAGACCCAGTACTTC
>.|TRBV25-1|15|TRBJ2-5|.
CASSAPNTHQETQYF
TGTGCCAGCAGTGCTCCTAATACCCACCAAGAGACCCAGTACTTC
>.|TRBV4-2|15|TRBJ2-3|TRBD1
CASSQGQGHTDTQYF
TGTGCCAGCAGCCAAGGACAGGGGCACACAGATACGCAGTATTTT
>.|TRBV30|13|TRBJ2-2|.
CAWSVGYTGELFF
TGTGCCTGGAGTGTCGGTTACACCGGGGAGCTGTTTTTT
>.|TRBV5-1|15|TRBJ2-6|.
CASGPTRSGANVLTF
TGCGCCAGCGGACCAACTAGATCCGGGGCCAACGTCCTGACTTTC
>.|TRBV4-3|16|TRBJ2-2|TRBD1
CASSQDADRDTGELFF
TGCGCCAGCAGCCAAGATGCGGACAGGGACACCGGGGAGCTGTTTTTT
>.|TRBV27|15|TRBJ2-7|TRBD1
CASSFNRDRAYEQYF
TGTGCCAGCAGTTTCAACCGGGACAGGGCGTACGAGCAGTACTTC
>.|TRBV5-1|24|TRBJ2-1|TRBD2
CASSLGQWPQDTGTSGSPYNEQFF
TGCGCCAGCAGCTTGGGCCAGTGGCCCCAGGATACCGGGACTAGCGGGAGCCCCTACAATGAGCAGTTCTTC
>.|TRBV27|17|TRBJ1-1|TRBD1
CASSFPPTGGKNTEAFF
TGTGCCAGCAGTTTCCCCCCGACAGGGGGGAAGAACACTGAAGCTTTCTTT
>.|TRBV6-5|15|TRBJ2-7|TRBD1
CASSYAGTGGYEQYF
TGTGCCAGCAGCTACGCCGGGACAGGGGGCTACGAGCAGTACTTC
>.|TRBV15|17|TRBJ2-1|TRBD2
CATSRNSSGIPYNEQFF
TGTGCCACCAGCAGGAATTCTAGCGGGATCCCGTACAATGAGCAGTTCTTC
>few|TRBV14|20|TRBJ2-2|TRBD2
CASSQGPGLAGGPGTGELFF
TGTGCCAGCAGCCAAGGGCCGGGACTAGCGGGAGGGCCAGGCACCGGGGAGCTGTTTTTT
>.|TRBV21-1|16|TRBJ2-6|.
CASSKATNSGANVLTF
TGTGCCAGCAGCAAAGCGACAAACTCTGGGGCCAACGTCCTGACTTTC
>.|TRBV6-6|13|TRBJ2-5|.
CASSYPGGETQYF
TGTGCCAGCAGTTACCCCGGGGGAGAGACCCAGTACTTC
>.|TRBV7-7|18|TRBJ1-1|.
CASRLPQIPRFMNTEAFF
TGTGCCAGCAGACTACCCCAGATTCCTAGATTTATGAACACTGAAGCTTTCTTT
>.|TRBV5-1|14|TRBJ1-5|.
CASSPDTSNQPQHF
TGCGCCAGCAGCCCCGACACTAGCAATCAGCCCCAGCATTTT
>.|TRBV6-5|12|TRBJ1-5|.
CASSYPWGPQHF
TGTGCCAGCAGTTACCCCTGGGGCCCCCAGCATTTT
>.|TRBV6-1|16|TRBJ2-1|TRBD2
CASSEAHSGRRNEQFF
TGTGCCAGCAGTGAAGCCCACAGCGGGAGGAGGAATGAGCAGTTCTTC
>.|TRBV5-1|14|TRBJ2-7|.
CASSLGFQGHEQYF
TGCGCCAGCAGCTTGGGTTTCCAGGGCCACGAGCAGTACTTC
>.|TRBV6-6|14|TRBJ2-7|TRBD2
CASSREGRVYEQYF
TGTGCCAGCAGTCGGGAGGGGAGGGTTTACGAGCAGTACTTC
>once|TRBV30|12|TRBJ2-5|TRBD2
CAWSVLAGNQYF
TGTGCCTGGAGTGTACTAGCGGGGAACCAGTACTTC
>.|TRBV11-2|15|TRBJ2-3|.
CASSPEGGEGDTQYF
TGTGCCAGCAGCCCCGAGGGGGGGGAGGGAGATACGCAGTATTTT
>.|TRBV11-2|17|TRBJ2-1|TRBD2
CASNDFRTSGNNNEQFF
TGTGCCAGCAACGACTTCCGTACTAGCGGGAATAACAATGAGCAGTTCTTC
>.|TRBV14|14|TRBJ2-7|.
CASSQDQGYYEQYF
TGTGCCAGCAGCCAAGATCAGGGTTACTACGAGCAGTACTTC
>.|TRBV27|13|TRBJ1-5|.
CASSSRRGQPQHF
TGTGCCAGCAGTTCCCGCAGGGGCCAGCCCCAGCATTTT
>.|TRBV27|13|TRBJ2-2|.
CASSPHTTGELFF
TGTGCCAGCAGTCCTCACACCACCGGGGAGCTGTTTTTT
>.|TRBV27|16|TRBJ1-1|.
CASSLGGDAANTEAFF
TGTGCCAGCAGTTTAGGGGGGGATGCGGCGAACACTGAAGCTTTCTTT
>.|TRBV9|15|TRBJ1-2|.
CASSMSRDTEDGYTF
TGTGCCAGCAGCATGTCCCGGGACACGGAGGATGGCTACACCTTC
>.|TRBV5-1|16|TRBJ2-2|.
CASSPGREWDTGELFF
TGCGCCAGCAGCCCGGGCCGGGAGTGGGACACCGGGGAGCTGTTTTTT
>few|TRBV19|15|TRBJ1-4|TRBD1
CASSPPGTGYEKLFF
TGTGCCAGTAGTCCTCCGGGGACAGGTTATGAAAAACTGTTTTTT
>.|TRBV27|22|TRBJ2-7|TRBD2
CASGSTGQGTTSGRVSSYEQYF
TGTGCCAGCGGATCTACGGGACAGGGGACTACTAGCGGGAGGGTTAGCTCCTACGAGCAGTACTTC
>.|TRBV9|15|TRBJ2-7|.
CASSVNDSLGYEQYF
TGTGCCAGCAGCGTGAACGACAGTCTGGGTTACGAGCAGTACTTC
>.|TRBV4-2|17|TRBJ2-7|.
CASSQDSEGEDYYEQYF
TGTGCCAGCAGCCAAGATTCTGAGGGAGAGGACTACTACGAGCAGTACTTC
>.|TRBV28|18|TRBJ2-5|TRBD2
CASSQPPRLAGGLGTQYF
TGTGCCAGCAGTCAACCCCCCAGGCTAGCGGGAGGGTTGGGGACCCAGTACTTC
>.|TRBV7-8|15|TRBJ2-1|TRBD2
CASSLRGGPYNEQFF
TGTGCCAGCAGCTTACGGGGAGGGCCGTACAATGAGCAGTTCTTC
>.|TRBV7-9|16|TRBJ2-7|.
CASSPGIAKRVYEQYF
TGTGCCAGCAGCCCGGGTATCGCCAAGCGAGTCTACGAGCAGTACTTC
>few|TRBV7-2|17|TRBJ1-2|.
CASSFPSGRDNNYGYTF
TGTGCCAGCAGCTTCCCCTCGGGACGGGACAACAACTATGGCTACACCTTC
>few|TRBV19|14|TRBJ2-3|.
CASSTTEFTDTQYF
TGTGCCAGTAGTACGACTGAATTCACAGATACGCAGTATTTT
>.|TRBV2|15|TRBJ2-7|.
CASRGDSRDFYEQYF
TGTGCCAGCAGGGGGGACAGCCGGGACTTCTACGAGCAGTACTTC
>.|TRBV2|17|TRBJ2-2|TRBD2
CASSERAGGPNTGELFF
TGTGCCAGCAGTGAGAGAGCGGGAGGGCCGAACACCGGGGAGCTGTTTTTT
>.|TRBV6-4|14|TRBJ2-1|TRBD2
CASTTSGRADEQFF
TGTGCCAGCACTACTAGCGGGAGGGCCGATGAGCAGTTCTTC
>.|TRBV15|12|TRBJ1-2|.
CATSNRGYGYTF
TGTGCCACCAGCAATCGGGGCTATGGCTACACCTTC